The entry that follows covers one T cell receptor (beta chain) sequence. Data came from immunoSEQ multiplex PCR; TCRdb stores just in-frame clones and leaves some out. This sample carries some 150,000 clones, 80% to 90% of them seen once, and the ten largest clones take approximately 3%. The sample belongs to a study of blood T cell repertoires in COVID-19. Sequenced: peripheral blood. The sequence was obtained from a woman aged 55-70 years with active COVID-19.

Written as DNA, the CDR3 is TGTGCCAGCAGCTTCGCCGGACTAGCGGGAGCCGGCATTGAGCAGTTCTTC. Protein: CASSFAGLAGAGIEQFF. The chain carries TRBV5-4 and TRBJ2-1; TRBD2 matches at 13 bases. V lost 2 bases to trimming and J lost 9 bases; unmatched junction nucleotides: 11. Germline V lookup: CDR1 SGHNT, CDR2 YYREEE (reference sequence). The CDR3 consists of 17 residues. The entire variable domain, with the rest obtained from reference TRBV5-4 and TRBJ2-1, is as follows: ETGVTQSPTHLIKTRGQQVTLRCSSQSGHNTVSWYQQALGQGPQFIFQYYREEENGRGNFPPRFSGLQFPNYSSELNVNALELDDSALYLCASSFAGLAGAGIEQFFGPGTRLTVL.